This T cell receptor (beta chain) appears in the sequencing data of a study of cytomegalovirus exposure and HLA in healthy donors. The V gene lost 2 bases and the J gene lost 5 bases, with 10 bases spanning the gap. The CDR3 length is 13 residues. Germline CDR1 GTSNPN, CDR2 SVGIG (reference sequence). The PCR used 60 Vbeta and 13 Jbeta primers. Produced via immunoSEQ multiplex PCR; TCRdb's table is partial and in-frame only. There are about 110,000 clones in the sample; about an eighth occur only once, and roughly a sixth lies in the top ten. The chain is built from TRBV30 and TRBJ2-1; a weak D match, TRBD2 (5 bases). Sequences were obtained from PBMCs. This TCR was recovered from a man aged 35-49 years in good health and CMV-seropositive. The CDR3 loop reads CAWSSGSNNEQFF. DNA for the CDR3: TGTGCCTGGAGTTCGGGATCAAACAATGAGCAGTTCTTC.